This record looks at one TCR beta chain sequence and its context. This clone was counted between two and nine times. Its binding antigen is unknown. No base quality information exists; no much larger clone differs at one position. In Seattle, one collaborating source enrolled patients while the infection was active and tracked those patients longitudinally over the course of disease. Each collaborating institution followed its own protocols to collect whole blood in K2EDTA tubes. For TCRbeta analysis, collaborators shipped samples as frozen whole blood, isolated PBMCs, or DNA extracted from either of those sample types. The CDR3 sequence holds 16 residues, the cysteine and phenylalanine included. Solely the CDR3 DNA is kept, with 48 bases framed from the first base. V loses 3 bases of germline sequence and J loses 8 bases, and the interval between the two ends is 22 bases. Via the germline V gene, CDR1 is SNHLY and CDR2 FYNNEI.

These data are taken from a study of blood T cell repertoires in COVID-19 (TCRdb year 2020). Study-level background: Samples covering the acute and convalescent phases of COVID-19 were provided by collaborators in the United States, Italy and Spain. The prospective study material was composed of cDNA or gDNA derived from T cells, B-cell-depleted T cells, or PBMCs. Samples came from the ongoing ImmuneRACE study (first 160 participants) plus 1,254 subjects from 6 global collaborators. Nearly every sample came with metadata listing a de-identified subject ID, COVID-19 status, age in years and sex. The repertoires were released in a freely available public database meant as a resource for research on the immune response to SARS-CoV-2. The dataset comprised deeply sampled blood TCRbeta repertoires from subjects exposed to, actively infected with, or recovered from COVID-19. Where available, HLA class I and class II types were obtained from metadata supplied by the sample provider rather than from assay-based typing. Beyond this particular receptor, the publication reports: How much clinical and demographic metadata was included differed by source and by participant, and the metadata was provided uncurated.

TCRbeta CDR3 regions were amplified from genomic DNA using the immunoSEQ Assay, a bias-controlled multiplex PCR. The study's own analysis went as follows. Within the assay, amplification of reference gene primers was used to estimate how many nucleated cells each sample contained. To quantify the absolute abundance of each unique TCRbeta CDR3 rearrangement, sequence reads were collapsed and filtered. For each sample, productive Simpson clonality was calculated by taking the square root of Simpson's diversity index across productive rearrangements. Entries here come from immuneACCESS through TCRdb and include only in-frame sequences with V and J called. Some clones fail to appear in such tables; in the studies checked, an unresolved V gene covers under half of the shortfall, and the cause of the remainder is unknown. V and J calls and clone size are given by that table; D and trimming were obtained from the DNA. A total of about 250,000 clones appear in this sample, about 82% of them only once. Together, the top ten hold 5.5% to 6.5% of the sample.

The clonotype comes from a woman at least 80 years old with COVID-19, enrolled during active disease. The chain uses TRBV2 and TRBJ1-2; TRBD1 is a possible D gene, resting on 6 matching bases. The sequencing sample was made of peripheral blood. The CDR3 sequence is CASSERGTRTLSGYTF. The nucleotide sequence reads as follows: TGTGCCAGCAGTGAGAGGGGGACTAGGACGCTTTCCGGCTACACCTTC.